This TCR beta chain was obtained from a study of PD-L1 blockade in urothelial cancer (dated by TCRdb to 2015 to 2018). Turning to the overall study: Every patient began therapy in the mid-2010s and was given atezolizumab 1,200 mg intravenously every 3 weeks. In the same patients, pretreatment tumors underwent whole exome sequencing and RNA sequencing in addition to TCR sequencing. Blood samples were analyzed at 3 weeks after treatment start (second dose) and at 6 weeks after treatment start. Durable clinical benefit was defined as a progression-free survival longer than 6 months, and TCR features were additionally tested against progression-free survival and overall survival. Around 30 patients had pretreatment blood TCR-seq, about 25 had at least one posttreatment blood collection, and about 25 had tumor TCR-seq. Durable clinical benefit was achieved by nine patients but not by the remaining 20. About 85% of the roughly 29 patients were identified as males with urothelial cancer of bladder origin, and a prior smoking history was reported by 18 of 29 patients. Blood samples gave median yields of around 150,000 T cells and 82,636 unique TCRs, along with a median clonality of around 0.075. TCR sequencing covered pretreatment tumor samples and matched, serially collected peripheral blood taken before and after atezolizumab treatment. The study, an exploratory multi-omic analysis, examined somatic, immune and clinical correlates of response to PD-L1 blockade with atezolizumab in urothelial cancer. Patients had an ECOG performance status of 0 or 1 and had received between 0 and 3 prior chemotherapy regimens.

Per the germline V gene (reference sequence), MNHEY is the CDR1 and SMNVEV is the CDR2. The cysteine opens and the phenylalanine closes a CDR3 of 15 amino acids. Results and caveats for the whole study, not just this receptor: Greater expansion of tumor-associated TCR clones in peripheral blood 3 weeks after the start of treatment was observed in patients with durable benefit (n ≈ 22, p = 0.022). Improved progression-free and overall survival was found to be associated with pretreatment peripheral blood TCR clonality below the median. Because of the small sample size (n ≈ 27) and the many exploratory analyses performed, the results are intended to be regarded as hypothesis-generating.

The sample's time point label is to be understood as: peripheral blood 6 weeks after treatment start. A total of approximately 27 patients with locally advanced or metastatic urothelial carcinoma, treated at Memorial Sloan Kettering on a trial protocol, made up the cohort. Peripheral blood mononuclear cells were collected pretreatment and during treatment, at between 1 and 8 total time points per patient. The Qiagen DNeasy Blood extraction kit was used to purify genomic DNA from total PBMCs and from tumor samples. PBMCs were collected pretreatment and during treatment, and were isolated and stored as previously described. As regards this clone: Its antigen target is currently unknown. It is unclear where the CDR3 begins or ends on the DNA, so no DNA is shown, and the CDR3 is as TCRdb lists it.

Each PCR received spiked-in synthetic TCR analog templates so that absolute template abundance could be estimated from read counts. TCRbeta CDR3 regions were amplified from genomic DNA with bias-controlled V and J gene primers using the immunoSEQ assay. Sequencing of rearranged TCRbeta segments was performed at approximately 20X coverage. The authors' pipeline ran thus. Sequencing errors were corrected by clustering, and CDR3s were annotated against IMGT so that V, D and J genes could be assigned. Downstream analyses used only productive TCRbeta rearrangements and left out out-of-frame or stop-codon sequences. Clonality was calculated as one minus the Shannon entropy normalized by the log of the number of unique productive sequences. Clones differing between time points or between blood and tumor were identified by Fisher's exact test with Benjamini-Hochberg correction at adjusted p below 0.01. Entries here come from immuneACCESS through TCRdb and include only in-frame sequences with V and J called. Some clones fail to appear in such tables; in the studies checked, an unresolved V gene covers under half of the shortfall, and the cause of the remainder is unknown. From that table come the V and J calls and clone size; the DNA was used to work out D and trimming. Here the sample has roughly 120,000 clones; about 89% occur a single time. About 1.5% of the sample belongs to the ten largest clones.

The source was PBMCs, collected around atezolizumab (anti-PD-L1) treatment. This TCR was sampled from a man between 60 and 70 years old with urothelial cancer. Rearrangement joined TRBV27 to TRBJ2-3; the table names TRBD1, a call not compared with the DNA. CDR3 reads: CASSSSQGPVDTQYF.